A selection of T cell receptor beta chains follows, all from one sample in a study of T cells in Graves' hyperthyroidism and ophthalmopathy. TCRdb passed the multiplex PCR reads through MiXCR, listing each CDR3 protein once. The top ten clones hold roughly 13% of a sample with over 400,000 distinct CDR3 sequences, approximately 15% of them seen once. Sequenced: blood. The source of these receptors is a man younger than 35 with Graves' ophthalmopathy. Both conserved end residues are part of each CDR3. Fields, in order: clone size, V gene, D gene, J gene, CDR3 DNA, CDR3 protein. D genes are given only for firm matches. Size is stated for part of the rows, as once, few or many counts, or as a class when the clone is expanded.

many	TRBV20-1	-	TRBJ1-1	TGCAGTGCTTCTTCGACGATTACTGAAGCTTTCTTT	CSASSTITEAFF
-	TRBV11-2	-	TRBJ1-1	TGTGCCAGCAGCTTAGCGTGGATAGGGGAGACTGAAGCTTTCTTT	CASSLAWIGETEAFF
-	TRBV5-4	-	TRBJ1-4	TGTGCCAGCAGCTTGGCCGGCGGGGTCCCTAATGAAAAACTGTTTTTT	CASSLAGGVPNEKLFF
few	TRBV6-1	-	TRBJ2-7	TGTGCCAGCAGCCGACTTAGCTCCTACGAGCAGTACTTC	CASSRLSSYEQYF
few	TRBV7-9	-	TRBJ1-1	TGTGCCAGCTGCGCGGGGATGAACACTGAAGCTTTCTTT	CASCAGMNTEAFF
-	TRBV19	-	TRBJ2-1	TGTGCCAGTAGACCAACGGCGGGGTATTCTGAGCAGTTCTTC	CASRPTAGYSEQFF
-	TRBV18	TRBD1	TRBJ1-5	TGTGCCAGCTCCCCGGACAGGGGGCCCGGTCAGCCCCAGCATTTT	CASSPDRGPGQPQHF
-	TRBV13	-	TRBJ2-1	TGTGCCACCCCAGGAGATCCCATCAGGGATGAGCAGTTCTTC	CATPGDPIRDEQFF
-	TRBV18	TRBD2	TRBJ2-2	TGTGCCAGCTCACCACCCCTAGGCGGGAGCTTCGCCGGGGAGCTGTTTTTT	CASSPPLGGSFAGELFF
many	TRBV11-2	TRBD2	TRBJ2-3	TGTGCCAGCAGCTTAGGTGATAGCGGGAGGAACACAGATACGCAGTATTTT	CASSLGDSGRNTDTQYF
-	TRBV6-1	TRBD1	TRBJ1-3	TGTGCCAGCAGTAGCCGACAGGGGGAAGCTGGAAACACCATATATTTT	CASSSRQGEAGNTIYF